Presented here are 14 T cell receptor beta chains from one specimen sequenced in a study of T cells in localized non-small cell lung cancer. The repertoire was sequenced with immunoSEQ multiplex PCR; TCRdb's copy has only in-frame clones and lacks some. Of 45,000 to 60,000 clones in the sample, less than 85% were seen once. This sample comprised PBMCs, obtained before any cancer treatment. The receptors were sampled from a woman aged 35-75 years with stage II lung adenocarcinoma.

The gene calls are TRBV5-1 and TRBJ1-1, with D perhaps TRBD1 (6 bases). In germline, CDR1 is SGHRS, CDR2 YFSETQ. The CDR3 runs to 15 residues. V lost 2 bases and J 4 bases, leaving 15 bases between the germline ends. CDR3 in DNA: TGCGCCAGCAGCTTTACGGGGGGCAAGGGCACTGAAGCTTTCTTT. It translates to CASSFTGGKGTEAFF.

V and J are TRBV18 and TRBJ2-6; 11 bases align to TRBD1. The germline gives CDR1 KGHSH, CDR2 LQKENI. This CDR3 contains 20 residues. Trimming at V came to 0 bases and at J to 0 bases, leaving 7 bases not matched to a gene. The DNA of the CDR3 is TGTGCCAGCTCACCACCAGTTTGGACAGGGGGCTTCTCTGGGGCCAACGTCCTGACTTTC. Encoded protein: CASSPPVWTGGFSGANVLTF. The variable domain in full, completed from reference TRBV18 and TRBJ2-6, reads NAGVMQNPRHLVRRRGQEARLRCSPMKGHSHVYWYRQLPEEGLKFMVYLQKENIIDESGMPKERFSAEFPKEGPSILRIQQVVRGDSAAYFCASSPPVWTGGFSGANVLTFGAGSRLTVL.

The chain combines TRBV30 with TRBJ2-1, with D possibly matching TRBD1 (6 bases). The V end lost 5 bases, the J end lost 0 bases, and 17 bases lay between the germline ends. The length of the CDR3 is 16 residues. Germline-derived CDR1 and CDR2 are GTSNPN and SVGIG (reference sequence). The CDR3, as DNA: TGTGCCTGGCAGGGGCCCCGATCTGTCTCCTACAATGAGCAGTTCTTC. This translates into CAWQGPRSVSYNEQFF.

This clone has a single count. The V gene is TRBV18, the J gene TRBJ1-2, with D unresolved. The CDR3 is 15 amino acids. V dropped 4 bases and J dropped 3 bases, with 15 bases sitting between them. CDR1 KGHSH and CDR2 LQKENI come from the germline V gene. Written as DNA, the CDR3 is TGTGCCAGCTCACACGGCAGGCAAACGGACTATGGCTACACCTTC. It specifies CASSHGRQTDYGYTF.

Only one count was recorded for this clone. The chain combines TRBV28 with TRBJ1-5, with TRBD1 as a possible D gene (5 bases). The CDR3 is made up of 16 amino acids. The V end was cut by 2 bases, the J end by 3 bases, with 14 bases between. CDR1 is MDHEN and CDR2 is SYDVKM in the germline V gene. The CDR3 region is CASSLVVGEVNQPQHF. For the CDR3, the DNA is TGTGCCAGCAGTTTAGTTGTAGGGGAGGTCAATCAGCCCCAGCATTTT.

The V gene is TRBV9, the J gene TRBJ2-2; TRBD2 matches 7 bases. CDR1 SGDLS and CDR2 YYNGEE come from the germline V gene. V lost 5 bases and J lost 2; bases outside the gene matches: 12. The CDR3 length is 17 residues. The CDR3 spells CASSADQTSHNTGELFF. CDR3 DNA sequence: TGTGCCAGCAGTGCAGATCAGACTAGCCATAACACCGGGGAGCTGTTTTTT.

This chain joins TRBV10-3 and TRBJ1-2; 7 bases are shared with TRBD1. Germline V gives CDR1 ENHRY, CDR2 SYGVKD. The CDR3 has 13 residues. V lost 2 bases and J lost 6; bases outside the gene matches: 3. CDR3 residues: CAISETGADGYTF. In DNA form, the CDR3 reads TGTGCCATCAGTGAGACAGGGGCTGATGGCTACACCTTC.

The chain links TRBV7-2 to TRBJ2-5; 15 nucleotides align to TRBD2. The CDR3 runs to 15 residues. Germline loops: CDR1 SGHTA, CDR2 FQGNSA. The trim removed 4 bases at V and 4 bases at J, leaving 1 base unmatched. CDR3 DNA: TGTGCCAGCAGCTGGGGACTAGCGGGGGGAGAGACCCAGTACTTC. It translates to CASSWGLAGGETQYF.

The chain combines TRBV9 with TRBJ2-2; no firm D call. CDR1 is SGDLS and CDR2 is YYNGEE in the germline V gene. The CDR3 sequence is 13 residues long. With 1 base removed from V and 6 bases from J, the gap between germline ends came to 7 bases. CDR3 in amino acids: CASSVRIAGELFF. The CDR3 nucleotides are TGTGCCAGCAGCGTAAGAATAGCCGGGGAGCTGTTTTTT.

The chain links TRBV5-5 to TRBJ1-3; D is uncertain. CDR3 size: 14 residues. Germline assignment: CDR1 SGHKS and CDR2 YYEKEE (reference sequence). The V end was cut by 4 bases, the J end by 7 bases, with 15 bases between. CDR3 sequence reads: CASSPWEAENTIYF. In nucleotides, the CDR3 is TGTGCCAGCAGCCCCTGGGAGGCGGAGAACACCATATATTTT.

This chain links TRBV5-1 with TRBJ2-7; D is possibly TRBD2 (6 bases). The CDR3 runs 14 residues. Trimming took off 3 bases at V and 4 bases at J, with 14 bases between the two ends. Germline lookup yields CDR1 SGHRS and CDR2 YFSETQ. The CDR3 DNA sequence: TGCGCCAGCAGCTGGGACTTATCTCAATACGAGCAGTACTTC. This translates into CASSWDLSQYEQYF. Using reference TRBV5-1 and TRBJ2-7 for the parts outside the CDR3, the full variable domain is KAGVTQTPRYLIKTRGQQVTLSCSPISGHRSVSWYQQTPGQGLQFLFEYFSETQRNKGNFPGRFSGRQFSNSRSEMNVSTLELGDSALYLCASSWDLSQYEQYFGPGTRLTVT.

The CDR3 here is CASSLAGFNSPLHF. The DNA of the CDR3 is TGTGCCAGCAGCTTAGCAGGTTTTAATTCACCCCTCCACTTT. The chain employs TRBV7-2 and TRBJ1-6; no reliable D call. Germline CDR1 SGHTA, CDR2 FQGNSA. This CDR3 has 14 residues. V lost 0 bases, J lost 6 bases, and 6 bases lay in between. The full variable domain, in which reference TRBV7-2 and TRBJ1-6 provide the parts outside the CDR3, is GAGVSQSPSNKVTEKGKDVELRCDPISGHTALYWYRQSLGQGLEFLIYFQGNSAPDKSGLPSDRFSAERTGGSVSTLTIQRTQQEDSAVYLCASSLAGFNSPLHFGNGTRLTVT.

This sequence joins TRBV30 and TRBJ2-7, with no clear D. Germline CDR1 reads GTSNPN; CDR2 reads SVGIG (reference sequence). The CDR3 length is 14 residues. The V end was cut by 0 bases, the J end by 9 bases, with 18 bases between. CDR3 bases: TGTGCCTGGAGTGTTCGGACCTCCTCCTCGGGGCAGTACTTC. Amino acid sequence: CAWSVRTSSSGQYF.

The CDR3 nucleotides read TGCGCCAGCAGCCAAGAGTGGGGGGATTCCTATGGCTACACCTTC. Amino acids: CASSQEWGDSYGYTF. The V and J genes are TRBV4-3 and TRBJ1-2, with D tentatively TRBD1 (5 bases). The CDR3 runs to 15 residues. Germline CDR1 LGHNA, CDR2 YSLEER. Between the trimmed V and J ends, which lost 0 bases and 4 bases, there was a span of 12 bases.